The 28 T cell receptor beta chains listed next were all sequenced from one sample in a study of identical twins. In TCRdb, the 5' RACE reads were re-called with MiXCR into one record per CDR3 protein. The sample records around 650,000 distinct CDR3 sequences, about 7.6% being singletons. The same sample was also studied in work on yellow fever vaccine responses in identical twins.

Input material: PBMCs. Source of these receptors: a woman under 30 in good health.

This clonotype was observed a few times. The J gene is TRBJ2-3, the V gene TRBV20-1; D ambiguous. V was clipped by 1 base and J by 3 bases, with 5 bases between them. This CDR3 is 12 amino acids long. The germline V gene encodes CDR1 DFQATT and CDR2 SNEGSKA (reference sequence). This chain's CDR3 is CSARVRTDTQYF. CDR3 DNA sequence: TGCAGTGCTAGAGTCCGGACAGATACGCAGTATTTT.

This clonotype showed up just a few times. The gene calls are TRBV7-2 and TRBJ2-7; D possibly matches TRBD1 or TRBD2 (6 bases each). V was pared by 1 base and J by 12 bases, with 22 bases between. The germline CDR1 and CDR2 sequences are SGHTA and FQGNSA. The CDR3 contains 15 residues. CDR3: CASSLGTTVGGLPYV. The DNA for the CDR3 is TGTGCCAGCAGCTTAGGCACCACAGTAGGGGGGCTACCGTACGTC.

The chain carries TRBV6-5 and TRBJ2-6; 13 bases fit TRBD2. J gave up 2 bases and V 2 bases, and 3 bases lay outside the gene matches. Germline lookup yields CDR1 MNHEY and CDR2 SVGAGI. CDR3 length: 18 amino acids. The CDR3 bases are TGTGCCAGCAGTTACAGGGGACTAGCGGGAACTGGGGCCAACGTCCTGACTTTC. Translating gives CASSYRGLAGTGANVLTF.

In its sample, this clonotype was seen many times. This chain links TRBV12-3 or TRBV12-4 with TRBJ2-2; D might be TRBD1 (6 bases). Trimming stripped 4 bases from V and 12 bases from J, with 18 bases between. This CDR3 contains 14 residues. CDR3 nucleotides: TGTGCCAGCAGTTCCCCGGGACACCCCGTCCAGCTGTTTTTT. Protein product: CASSSPGHPVQLFF.

The V and J genes are TRBV6-1 and TRBJ2-7, with TRBD2 matching 7 bases. This CDR3 is 17 amino acids long. The V gene's germline CDR1 is MNHNS and CDR2 SASEGT. Trimming at V came to 4 bases and at J to 1 base, leaving 13 bases not matched to a gene. The CDR3, as DNA: TGTGCCAGCAGTGGACCCCTCGGAGCGGGACTTTCCTACGAGCAGTACTTC. It specifies CASSGPLGAGLSYEQYF.

This clonotype was recorded many times. The chain uses TRBV18 and TRBJ2-7; 7 bases line up with TRBD1. Germline CDR1 and CDR2: KGHSH and LQKENI. The CDR3 covers 14 residues. The trim removed 2 bases at V and 2 bases at J, leaving 3 bases unmatched. The CDR3 DNA sequence: TGTGCCAGCTCACCAAGGACAGGAACCTACGAGCAGTACGTC. Translation: CASSPRTGTYEQYV.

The CDR3 DNA sequence: TGCGCCAGCAGCCAAGACGGGTTTCTTCCAGAAGCAGAGACCCAGTACTTC. It codes for CASSQDGFLPEAETQYF. The J gene is TRBJ2-5, the V gene TRBV4-1; no clear D gene. Trimming took 0 bases from V and 4 from J, leaving 18 bases between them. CDR3 length equals 17 residues. The germline V gene encodes CDR1 MGHRA and CDR2 YSYEKL.

J is TRBJ1-4 and V is TRBV3-1; 9 bases agree with TRBD1. Unmatched junction bases numbered 9, after V lost 5 bases and J lost 5 bases. The CDR3 runs to 16 residues. Germline values: CDR1 LGHDT, CDR2 YNNKEL (reference sequence). CDR3 amino acids: CASSSSSGQGNEKLFF. The CDR3 nucleotides are TGTGCCAGCAGCTCGTCCTCGGGACAGGGAAATGAAAAACTGTTTTTT.

This clonotype has just a few counts. The chain recombines TRBV27 with TRBJ1-3; D gene unclear. V lost 0 bases and J 1 base, leaving 7 bases between the germline ends. The CDR3 extends over 15 amino acids. Germline V gives CDR1 MNHEY, CDR2 SMNVEV (reference sequence). CDR3 sequence (DNA): TGTGCCAGCAGTTTATCGGTCGGTTCTGGAAACACCATATATTTT. This encodes CASSLSVGSGNTIYF.

This clonotype was seen a few times. The chain carries TRBV12-3 or TRBV12-4 and TRBJ2-2; D unclear. This CDR3 contains 13 residues. V was shortened by 3 bases and J by 7 bases, with 9 bases between the two germline ends. CDR3 protein: CASSLLMNGELFF. In DNA, the CDR3 is TGTGCCAGCAGTTTGCTGATGAACGGGGAGCTGTTTTTT.

This clonotype was detected many times. The chain is built from TRBV5-1 and TRBJ2-1; TRBD1 matches 11 bases. This CDR3 contains 15 residues. J lost 7 bases, V lost 3 bases, and 6 bases had no gene match. CDR1 is SGHRS, CDR2 YFSETQ, per germline. The CDR3 sequence is CASSSSGTGGNEQFF. The CDR3 bases are TGCGCCAGCAGCTCATCCGGGACAGGGGGGAATGAGCAGTTCTTC.

The chain uses TRBV2 and TRBJ2-7, with a possible D match to TRBD1 (6 bases). Germline assignment: CDR1 SNHLY and CDR2 FYNNEI. V gave up 3 bases and J gave up 0 bases, with 15 bases separating them. CDR3 length equals 16 residues. The CDR3 DNA follows: TGTGCCAGCAGTGACCGGTTTACAGGGAGCTCCTACGAGCAGTACTTC. Its protein is CASSDRFTGSSYEQYF. The full variable domain, its missing parts supplied by reference TRBV2 and TRBJ2-7, is EPEVTQTPSHQVTQMGQEVILRCVPISNHLYFYWYRQILGQKVEFLVSFYNNEISEKSEIFDDQFSVERPDGSNFTLKIRSTKLEDSAMYFCASSDRFTGSSYEQYFGPGTRLTVT.

This clonotype was seen at least ten times. The CDR3, as DNA: TGCGCCAGCAGCCCAGGACCCGATCAGCCCCAGCATTTT. The encoded protein is CASSPGPDQPQHF. This chain links TRBV5-1 with TRBJ1-5; D gene unclear. V was pared by 4 bases and J by 5 bases, with 10 bases between. This CDR3 comprises 13 residues. The germline gives CDR1 SGHRS, CDR2 YFSETQ.

There are many counts of this clonotype. The genes are TRBV12-3 or TRBV12-4 and TRBJ1-3, with 7 bases aligning to TRBD1. The trim removed 7 bases at V and 0 bases at J, leaving 18 bases unmatched. The CDR3 runs 19 residues. In DNA, the CDR3 is TGTGCCAGCACCCGAACCAGGGGGGGATTCCAGTACTCTGGAAACACCATATATTTT. Protein product: CASTRTRGGFQYSGNTIYF.

This clonotype was detected a few times. The genes are TRBV18 and TRBJ2-7; 13 nucleotides align to TRBD2. From germline, CDR1 is KGHSH and CDR2 LQKENI. This CDR3 comprises 15 residues. V shed 6 bases and J 5 bases; nucleotides not matched to a gene: 7. For the CDR3, the DNA is TGTGCCAGCTCGACCGGGACTAGCGGGATTCACGAGCAGTACTTC. The encoded protein is CASSTGTSGIHEQYF.

This clonotype appeared many times. This chain connects TRBV3-1 to TRBJ1-3, with TRBD1 identical over 7 bases. Trimming removed 5 bases from V and 1 base from J; junction bases left unmatched: 8. The CDR3 loop spans 16 amino acids. Germline assignment: CDR1 LGHDT and CDR2 YNNKEL (reference sequence). CDR3 coding DNA: TGTGCCAGCAGCACCTTTGACAGGGTTTCTGGAAACACCATATATTTT. Amino acid sequence: CASSTFDRVSGNTIYF. Full variable domain (missing parts from reference TRBV3-1 and TRBJ1-3): DTAVSQTPKYLVTQMGNDKSIKCEQNLGHDTMYWYKQDSKKFLKIMFSYNNKELIINETVPNRFSPKSPDKAHLNLHINSLELGDSAVYFCASSTFDRVSGNTIYFGEGSWLTVV.

The V call is TRBV24-1, the J call TRBJ2-1, with TRBD1 matching over 8 bases. The CDR3 is 15 amino acids. With 4 bases clipped from V and 4 bases from J, the junction kept 5 bases outside the gene matches. Germline loops: CDR1 KGHDR, CDR2 SFDVKD. The DNA for the CDR3 is TGTGCCACCAGTGAGCGGGACAGGATTTACAATGAGCAGTTCTTC. Protein product: CATSERDRIYNEQFF.

The table lists this clonotype with many counts. The chain is built from TRBV24-1 and TRBJ2-1; 9 nucleotides align to TRBD2. The CDR3 length is 17 residues. CDR1 is KGHDR, CDR2 SFDVKD, per germline. V gave up 4 bases and J gave up 0 bases; unmatched junction bases: 6. The DNA of the CDR3 is TGTGCCACCAGTGACGCGGGGACTAGCAGCTCCTACAATGAGCAGTTCTTC. It is translated as CATSDAGTSSSYNEQFF.

This clonotype was detected a few times. This sequence joins TRBV3-1 and TRBJ1-1; 12 bases map to TRBD1. From germline, CDR1 is LGHDT and CDR2 YNNKEL (reference sequence). CDR3 size: 15 residues. Trimming took 6 bases from V and 5 from J; bases not matched to a gene: 7. Here the CDR3 DNA reads TGTGCCAGCAGGGGGGACAGGGGGCGCCTAACTGAAGCTTTCTTT. As protein: CASRGDRGRLTEAFF.

This clonotype was counted between two and nine times. In nucleotides, the CDR3 is TGTGCCAGCAGCTTAGGGACTAGCGCCATCTACGAGCAGTACGTC. Translation gives CASSLGTSAIYEQYV. The J gene is TRBJ2-7, the V gene TRBV7-2, with TRBD2 identical over 9 bases. The CDR3 contains 15 residues. From germline, CDR1 is SGHTA and CDR2 FQGNSA. Unmatched junction bases numbered 4, after V lost 1 base and J lost 3 bases.

This clonotype was counted only a few times. The V call is TRBV5-1, the J call TRBJ2-3; 9 nucleotides align to TRBD2. CDR3 size: 15 residues. Germline V gene sequence: CDR1 SGHRS, CDR2 YFSETQ. V shed 2 bases and J 5 bases; nucleotides not matched to a gene: 6. The CDR3 loop is CASSFPSGNGDTQYF. The CDR3 nucleotides are TGCGCCAGCAGCTTTCCTAGCGGGAACGGAGATACGCAGTATTTT.

This rearrangement joins TRBV29-1 to TRBJ2-1; no firm D call. V shed 7 bases and J shed 11 bases, with 12 bases lying between them. The CDR3 runs 10 residues. Germline CDR1 and CDR2: SQVTM and ANQGSEA. Here the CDR3 DNA reads TGCAGCGCTTTAAGTGGGAAGCAGTTCTTC. Its translation: CSALSGKQFF.

This clonotype was picked up many times. This sequence joins TRBV20-1 and TRBJ2-7; TRBD2 aligns across 7 bases. Looked up from germline, CDR1 is DFQATT and CDR2 is SNEGSKA (reference sequence). The CDR3 covers 13 residues. V trimming: 5 bases; J trimming: 3 bases; junction bases outside the gene matches: 7. CDR3 sequence: CSAQREGIYEQYF. As DNA, the CDR3 is TGCAGTGCTCAGAGGGAGGGTATCTACGAGCAGTACTTC.

In this sample, this clonotype turned up many times. This chain joins TRBV4-2 and TRBJ2-1, with D tentatively TRBD2 (6 bases). CDR1 is LGHNA, CDR2 YNFKEQ, per germline. The V and J ends lost 3 bases and 7 bases respectively, with 19 bases between them. This CDR3 is 16 amino acids long. CDR3 nucleotide sequence: TGTGCCAGCAGCCAGGGCCCCGGCGGGGAAGGGAATGAGCAGTTCTTC. Its translation: CASSQGPGGEGNEQFF.

This clonotype occurred many times. The genes are TRBV12-3 or TRBV12-4 and TRBJ2-7, with D unresolved. The CDR3 extends over 12 amino acids. V was trimmed by 3 bases and J by 5 bases, leaving 8 bases between them. CDR3 DNA sequence: TGTGCCAGCAGTTTGTCCGTGAACGAGCAGTACTTC. Its protein product is CASSLSVNEQYF.

At least ten counts were recorded for this clonotype. J is TRBJ2-2 and V is TRBV18, with 8 bases identical to TRBD2. Germline trimming cut 3 bases from V and 8 bases from J; bases unmatched to any gene: 5. This CDR3 is built from 14 residues. Germline V gene data show CDR1 as KGHSH and CDR2 as LQKENI. CDR3 region: CASSPSSGKGELFF. The CDR3 DNA reads TGTGCCAGCTCACCGAGTAGCGGGAAGGGGGAGCTGTTTTTT.

This clonotype has ten or more counts. CDR3 coding DNA: TGTGCCAGCAGCACGTCTACCGTCTATGGCTACACCTTC. Its translation: CASSTSTVYGYTF. The chain employs TRBV12-3 or TRBV12-4 and TRBJ1-2; D call uncertain. The CDR3 sequence is 13 residues long. Trimming stripped 6 bases from V and 4 bases from J, with 12 bases between.

This clonotype was seen repeatedly, ten times or more. This rearrangement joins TRBV9 to TRBJ2-7; TRBD1 agrees at 10 bases. The J segment lost 1 base and the V segment lost 0 bases, leaving 1 base of the junction unmatched. This CDR3 comprises 15 residues. Germline V gene lookup returns CDR1 SGDLS and CDR2 YYNGEE. The CDR3 DNA sequence: TGTGCCAGCAGCGTAGAGGACAGGGGGTCCTACGAGCAGTACTTC. Amino acid sequence: CASSVEDRGSYEQYF.